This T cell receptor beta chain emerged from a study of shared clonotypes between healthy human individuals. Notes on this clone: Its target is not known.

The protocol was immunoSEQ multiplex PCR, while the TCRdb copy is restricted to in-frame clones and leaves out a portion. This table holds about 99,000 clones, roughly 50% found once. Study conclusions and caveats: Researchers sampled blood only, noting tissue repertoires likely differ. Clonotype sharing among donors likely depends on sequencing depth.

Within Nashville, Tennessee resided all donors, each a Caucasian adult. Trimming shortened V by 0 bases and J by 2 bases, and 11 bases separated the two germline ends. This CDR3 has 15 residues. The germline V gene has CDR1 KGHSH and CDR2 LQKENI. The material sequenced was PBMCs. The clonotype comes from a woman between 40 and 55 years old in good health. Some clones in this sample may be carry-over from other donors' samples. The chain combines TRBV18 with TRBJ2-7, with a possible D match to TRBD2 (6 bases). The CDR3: CASSPPSGSTYEQYF. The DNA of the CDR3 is TGTGCCAGCTCACCACCGAGCGGGTCAACCTACGAGCAGTACTTC.